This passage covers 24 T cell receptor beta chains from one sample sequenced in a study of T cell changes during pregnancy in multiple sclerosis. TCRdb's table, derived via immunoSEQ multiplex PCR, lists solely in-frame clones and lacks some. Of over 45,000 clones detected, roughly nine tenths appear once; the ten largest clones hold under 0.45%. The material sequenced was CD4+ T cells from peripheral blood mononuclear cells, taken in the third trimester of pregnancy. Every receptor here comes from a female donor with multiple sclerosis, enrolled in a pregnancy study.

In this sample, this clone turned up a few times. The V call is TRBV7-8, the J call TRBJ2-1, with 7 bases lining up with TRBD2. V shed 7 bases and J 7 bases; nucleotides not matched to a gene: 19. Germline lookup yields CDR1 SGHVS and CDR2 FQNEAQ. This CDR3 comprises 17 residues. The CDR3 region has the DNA TGTGCCAGCATCATTTCCTTATGGGAGGGCCGTAGGAATGAGCAGTTCTTC. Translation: CASIISLWEGRRNEQFF.

The chain's CDR3 is CASSLRSDTDTQYF. The CDR3 DNA reads TGCGCCAGCAGCTTACGGAGTGACACAGATACGCAGTATTTT. V and J are TRBV5-1 and TRBJ2-3; D unclear. Germline CDR1 SGHRS, CDR2 YFSETQ. The CDR3 consists of 14 residues. With 2 bases removed from V and 2 bases from J, the gap between germline ends came to 9 bases.

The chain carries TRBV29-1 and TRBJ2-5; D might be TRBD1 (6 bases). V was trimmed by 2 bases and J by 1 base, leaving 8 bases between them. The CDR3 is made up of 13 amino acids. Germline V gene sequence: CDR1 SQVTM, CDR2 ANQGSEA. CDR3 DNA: TGCAGCGTTGAACGGACAGCCCAAGAGACCCAGTACTTC. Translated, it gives CSVERTAQETQYF.

CDR3 sequence: CASSEAGGQETQYF. CDR3 DNA: TGTGCCAGCAGTGAGGCGGGAGGACAAGAGACCCAGTACTTC. The chain carries TRBV2 and TRBJ2-5, with TRBD2 matching over 8 bases. CDR1 SNHLY and CDR2 FYNNEI come from the germline V gene. V gave up 3 bases and J gave up 2 bases; unmatched junction bases: 2. There are 14 residues in the CDR3. Together with reference TRBV2 and TRBJ2-5, the CDR3 gives the full variable domain: EPEVTQTPSHQVTQMGQEVILRCVPISNHLYFYWYRQILGQKVEFLVSFYNNEISEKSEIFDDQFSVERPDGSNFTLKIRSTKLEDSAMYFCASSEAGGQETQYFGPGTRLLVL.

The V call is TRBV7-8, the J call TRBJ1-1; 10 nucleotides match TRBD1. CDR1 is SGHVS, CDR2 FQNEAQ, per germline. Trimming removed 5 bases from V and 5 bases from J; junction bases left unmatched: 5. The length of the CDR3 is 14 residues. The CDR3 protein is CASSPDRGRTEAFF. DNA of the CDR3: TGTGCCAGCAGCCCTGACAGGGGGCGGACTGAAGCTTTCTTT.

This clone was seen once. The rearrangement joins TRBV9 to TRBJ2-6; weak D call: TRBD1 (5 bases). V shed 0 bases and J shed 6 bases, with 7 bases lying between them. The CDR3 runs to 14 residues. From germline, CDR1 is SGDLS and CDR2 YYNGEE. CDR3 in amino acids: CASSVGGEANVLTF. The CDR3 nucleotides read TGTGCCAGCAGCGTAGGGGGCGAGGCCAACGTCCTGACTTTC.

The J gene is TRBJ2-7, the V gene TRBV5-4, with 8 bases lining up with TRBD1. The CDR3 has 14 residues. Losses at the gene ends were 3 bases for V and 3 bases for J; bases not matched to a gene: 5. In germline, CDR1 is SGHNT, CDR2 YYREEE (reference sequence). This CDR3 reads CASSSGGVHYEQYF. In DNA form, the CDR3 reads TGTGCCAGCAGCTCAGGGGGCGTACACTACGAGCAGTACTTC. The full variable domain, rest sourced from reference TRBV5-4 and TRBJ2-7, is ETGVTQSPTHLIKTRGQQVTLRCSSQSGHNTVSWYQQALGQGPQFIFQYYREEENGRGNFPPRFSGLQFPNYSSELNVNALELDDSALYLCASSSGGVHYEQYFGPGTRLTVT.

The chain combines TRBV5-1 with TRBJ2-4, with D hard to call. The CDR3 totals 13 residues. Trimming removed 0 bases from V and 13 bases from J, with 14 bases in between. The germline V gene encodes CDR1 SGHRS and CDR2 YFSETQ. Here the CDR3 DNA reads TGCGCCAGCAGCTTGGACGAAACCCATCGGCAGTACTTC. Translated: CASSLDETHRQYF.

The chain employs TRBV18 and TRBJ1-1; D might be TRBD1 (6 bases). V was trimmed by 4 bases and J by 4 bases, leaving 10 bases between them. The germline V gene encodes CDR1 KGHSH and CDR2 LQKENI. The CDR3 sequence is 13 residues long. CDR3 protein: CASSRTDSTEAFF. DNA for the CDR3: TGTGCCAGCTCACGGACAGACTCCACTGAAGCTTTCTTT.

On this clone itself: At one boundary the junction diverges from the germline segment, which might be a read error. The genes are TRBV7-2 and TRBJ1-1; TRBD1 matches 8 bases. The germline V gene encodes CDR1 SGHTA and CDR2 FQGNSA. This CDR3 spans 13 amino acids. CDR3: CVCGDRLNTEAFF. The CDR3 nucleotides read TGCGTGTGTGGGGACAGGCTGAACACTGAAGCTTTCTTT.

The CDR3: CASSLSRGVSSGANVLTF. The CDR3 bases are TGTGCCAGCAGTTTATCTCGGGGGGTGAGCTCTGGGGCCAACGTCCTGACTTTC. This chain uses TRBV27 with TRBJ2-6; 7 nucleotides line up with TRBD2. Germline V gene lookup returns CDR1 MNHEY and CDR2 SMNVEV (reference sequence). V was clipped by 0 bases and J by 0 bases; unmatched bases: 5. CDR3 length equals 18 residues.

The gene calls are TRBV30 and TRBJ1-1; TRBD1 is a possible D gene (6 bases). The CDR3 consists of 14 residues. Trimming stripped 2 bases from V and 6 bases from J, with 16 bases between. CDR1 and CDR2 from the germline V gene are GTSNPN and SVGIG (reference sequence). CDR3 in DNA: TGTGCCTGGAGTCGGGCAGGGGATTGGGCTGAAGCTTTCTTT. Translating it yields CAWSRAGDWAEAFF.

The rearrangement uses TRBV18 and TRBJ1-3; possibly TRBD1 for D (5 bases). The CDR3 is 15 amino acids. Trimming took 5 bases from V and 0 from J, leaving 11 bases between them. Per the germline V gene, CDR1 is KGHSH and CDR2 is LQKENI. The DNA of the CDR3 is TGTGCCAGCTCATTCTCGGACAACTCTGGAAACACCATATATTTT. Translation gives CASSFSDNSGNTIYF.

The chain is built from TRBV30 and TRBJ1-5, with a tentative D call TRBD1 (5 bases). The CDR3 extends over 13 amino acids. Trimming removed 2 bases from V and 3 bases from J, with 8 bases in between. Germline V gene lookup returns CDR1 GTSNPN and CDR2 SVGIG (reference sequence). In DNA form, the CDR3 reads TGTGCCTGGAGTTTTGGGGCCAATCAGCCCCAGCATTTT. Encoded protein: CAWSFGANQPQHF.

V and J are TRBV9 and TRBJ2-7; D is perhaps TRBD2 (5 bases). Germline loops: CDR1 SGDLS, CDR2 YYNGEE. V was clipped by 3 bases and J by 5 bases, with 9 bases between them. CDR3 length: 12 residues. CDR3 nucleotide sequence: TGTGCCAGCAGCGGCCCAGCGGACGAGCAGTACTTC. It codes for CASSGPADEQYF.

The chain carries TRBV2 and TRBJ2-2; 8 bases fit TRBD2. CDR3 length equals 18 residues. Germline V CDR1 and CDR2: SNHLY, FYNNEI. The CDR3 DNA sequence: TGTGCTTCACACCCAGGGTCCAGCGGGAGAGCGAACACCGGGGAGCTGTTTTTT. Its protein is CASHPGSSGRANTGELFF.

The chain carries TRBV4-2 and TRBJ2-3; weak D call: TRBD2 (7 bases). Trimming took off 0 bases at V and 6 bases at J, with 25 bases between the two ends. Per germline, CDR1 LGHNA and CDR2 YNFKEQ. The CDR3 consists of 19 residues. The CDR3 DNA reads TGTGCCAGCAGCCAAGAAGCCTGGGTCGTGGGGGGGCGGTCGGATACGCAGTATTTT. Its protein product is CASSQEAWVVGGRSDTQYF.

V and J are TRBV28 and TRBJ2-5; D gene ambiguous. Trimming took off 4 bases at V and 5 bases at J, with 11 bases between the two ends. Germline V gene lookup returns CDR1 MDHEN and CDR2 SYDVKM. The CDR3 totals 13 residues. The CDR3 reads CASSSSLPETQYF. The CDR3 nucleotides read TGTGCCAGCAGTTCCAGTCTGCCGGAGACCCAGTACTTC.

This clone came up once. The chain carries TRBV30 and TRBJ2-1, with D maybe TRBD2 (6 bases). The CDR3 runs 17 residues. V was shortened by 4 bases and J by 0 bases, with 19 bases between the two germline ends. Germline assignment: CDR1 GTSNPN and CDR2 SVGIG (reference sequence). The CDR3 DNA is TGTGCCTGGATGGGGGGACCGGGGCAGGCCTCCTACAATGAGCAGTTCTTC. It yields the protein CAWMGGPGQASYNEQFF. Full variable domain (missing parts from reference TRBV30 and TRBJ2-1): SQTIHQWPATLVQPVGSPLSLECTVEGTSNPNLYWYRQAAGRGLQLLFYSVGIGQISSEVPQNLSASRPQDRQFILSSKKLLLSDSGFYLCAWMGGPGQASYNEQFFGPGTRLTVL.

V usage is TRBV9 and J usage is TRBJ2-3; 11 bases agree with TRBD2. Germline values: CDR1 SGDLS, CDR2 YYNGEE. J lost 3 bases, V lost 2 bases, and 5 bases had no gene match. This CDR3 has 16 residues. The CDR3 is CASSVSGTSGTDTQYF. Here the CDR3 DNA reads TGTGCCAGCAGCGTCTCCGGGACTAGCGGAACAGATACGCAGTATTTT.

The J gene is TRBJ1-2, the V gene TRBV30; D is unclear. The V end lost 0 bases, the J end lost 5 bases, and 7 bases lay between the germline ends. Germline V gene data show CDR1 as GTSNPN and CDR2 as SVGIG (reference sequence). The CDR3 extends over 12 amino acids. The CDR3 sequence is CAWSVADYGYTF. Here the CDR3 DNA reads TGTGCCTGGAGTGTGGCTGATTATGGCTACACCTTC. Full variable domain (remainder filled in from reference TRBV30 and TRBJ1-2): SQTIHQWPATLVQPVGSPLSLECTVEGTSNPNLYWYRQAAGRGLQLLFYSVGIGQISSEVPQNLSASRPQDRQFILSSKKLLLSDSGFYLCAWSVADYGYTFGSGTRLTVV.

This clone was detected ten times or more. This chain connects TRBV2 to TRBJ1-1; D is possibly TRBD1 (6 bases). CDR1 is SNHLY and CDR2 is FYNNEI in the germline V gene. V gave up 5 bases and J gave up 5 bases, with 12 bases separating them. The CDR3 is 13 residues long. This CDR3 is CASSREGGTEAFF. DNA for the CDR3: TGTGCCAGCAGTCGGGAAGGGGGAACTGAAGCTTTCTTT.

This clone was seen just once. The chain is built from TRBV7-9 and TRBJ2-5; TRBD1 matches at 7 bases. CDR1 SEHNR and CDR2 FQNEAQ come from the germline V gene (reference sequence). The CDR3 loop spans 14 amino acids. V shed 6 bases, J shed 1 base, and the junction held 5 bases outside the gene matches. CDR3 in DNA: TGTGCCAGCAGGCTGGGACAGCCCCAAGAGACCCAGTACTTC. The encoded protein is CASRLGQPQETQYF.

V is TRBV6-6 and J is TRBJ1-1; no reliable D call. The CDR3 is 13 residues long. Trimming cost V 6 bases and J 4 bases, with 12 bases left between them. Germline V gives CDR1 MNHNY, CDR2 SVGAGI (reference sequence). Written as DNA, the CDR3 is TGTGCCAGCAGCGACCCCGGGTTCACTGAAGCTTTCTTT. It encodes CASSDPGFTEAFF.